This T cell receptor (beta chain) was obtained from a study of radiotherapy plus CTLA-4 blockade in lung cancer. This clone was recorded a few times. Its antigen is still unknown. Assay used: immunoSEQ multiplex PCR; TCRdb lists only in-frame clones, some missing. The table includes 15,000 to 20,000 clones, around 86% detected once. Study results and caveats: Increased serum interferon-beta after radiation also reportedly predicted response strongly. Researchers report tumor-derived TCR clones expanding in blood after radiotherapy plus ipilimumab.

This clonotype was sampled from a human donor with non-small cell lung cancer whose response to radiotherapy plus ipilimumab could not be evaluated. The material was peripheral blood, obtained from a patient treated with radiotherapy plus ipilimumab.

The CDR3 nucleotides are TGTGCCAGCAGTTACGAGCGGGCTCTGAACACTGAAGCTTTCTTT. Its translation is CASSYERALNTEAFF. The chain joins TRBV6-5 to TRBJ1-1; unclear D gene. Germline CDR1 reads MNHEY; CDR2 reads SVGAGI. This CDR3 has 15 residues. The V end was cut by 2 bases, the J end by 0 bases, with 10 bases between.